These 17 T cell receptor beta chains were all obtained from the same sample, sequenced in a study of shared clonotypes between healthy human individuals. Sequencing used immunoSEQ multiplex PCR; TCRdb keeps in-frame clones, though not all of them. The data show a few million clones, 90% to 95% seen once. Sequenced: naive CD4+ T cells from PBMCs. The subset here: CD45RA+ positively selected. Receptors originate from a man between 18 and 35 years old in good health. Some clones in this sample may be carry-over from other donors' samples.

V gene TRBV6-1 combines with J gene TRBJ2-3, with 7 nucleotides matching TRBD2. The CDR3 sequence is 14 residues long. V lost 7 bases, J lost 4 bases, and 8 bases stayed unmatched. The germline V gene encodes CDR1 MNHNS and CDR2 SASEGT. The CDR3 region is CASIGLVNADTQYF. The CDR3, as DNA: TGTGCCAGCATTGGACTAGTAAATGCAGATACGCAGTATTTT.

V and J are TRBV10-2 and TRBJ2-1; 8 positions match TRBD2. V trimming: 3 bases; J trimming: 7 bases; junction bases outside the gene matches: 8. CDR3 length: 15 amino acids. CDR1 and CDR2 from the germline V gene are WSHSY and SAAADI. The CDR3 spells CASSEISGAFNEQFF. CDR3 nucleotide sequence: TGCGCCAGCAGTGAAATTAGCGGGGCCTTTAATGAGCAGTTCTTC.

The rearrangement joins TRBV27 to TRBJ2-5; D is undetermined. The germline V gene encodes CDR1 MNHEY and CDR2 SMNVEV (reference sequence). This CDR3 has 14 residues. V lost 1 base and J lost 4, with 10 bases in between. CDR3 in amino acids: CASSLWAKPETQYF. The CDR3 DNA sequence: TGTGCCAGCAGTTTATGGGCCAAACCAGAGACCCAGTACTTC.

The chain employs TRBV11-2 and TRBJ1-3; a weak D match, TRBD1 (6 bases). This CDR3 is built from 15 residues. V shed 5 bases and J shed 1 base, with 12 bases lying between them. Looked up from germline, CDR1 is SGHAT and CDR2 is FQNNGV. The CDR3 nucleotides read TGTGCCAGCAGCCGAGGGGGGGCGTCTGGAAACACCATATATTTT. Amino acids: CASSRGGASGNTIYF. Based on the CDR3 plus reference TRBV11-2 and TRBJ1-3, the full variable domain is EAGVAQSPRYKIIEKRQSVAFWCNPISGHATLYWYQQILGQGPKLLIQFQNNGVVDDSQLPKDRFSAERLKGVDSTLKIQPAKLEDSAVYLCASSRGGASGNTIYFGEGSWLTVV.

Here the CDR3 DNA reads TGCGCCAGCCGAAGCTTTGGCGGTAACTACGAGCAGTACTTC. This translates into CASRSFGGNYEQYF. V gene TRBV5-1 combines with J gene TRBJ2-7; no clear D. The CDR3 spans 14 residues. Germline V lookup: CDR1 SGHRS, CDR2 YFSETQ. The germline V and J ends were trimmed by 7 bases and 3 bases, with 17 bases remaining between them.

This clone showed up just once. The chain uses TRBV9 and TRBJ2-5; TRBD1 might be the D (5 bases). V dropped 0 bases and J dropped 6 bases, with 9 bases sitting between them. The germline V gene has CDR1 SGDLS and CDR2 YYNGEE. CDR3 length: 13 residues. CDR3 sequence: CASSVAGSKTQYF. CDR3 nucleotide sequence: TGTGCCAGCAGCGTAGCAGGGTCGAAGACCCAGTACTTC.

Turning to this clone: The identical CDR3 is also encoded by other nucleotide sequences in the sample. The chain carries TRBV9 and TRBJ2-7; D is possibly TRBD2 (6 bases). Germline-derived CDR1 and CDR2 are SGDLS and YYNGEE. V shed 0 bases and J shed 0 bases, with 10 bases lying between them. CDR3 size: 15 residues. CDR3 coding DNA: TGTGCCAGCAGCGTAGCTGGGGGGACCTCCTACGAGCAGTACTTC. Translation gives CASSVAGGTSYEQYF.

The V call is TRBV19, the J call TRBJ2-3, with 8 bases that match TRBD2. This CDR3 comprises 15 residues. Trimming removed 8 bases from V and 0 bases from J; junction bases left unmatched: 7. CDR1 LNHDA and CDR2 SQIVND come from the germline V gene (reference sequence). The CDR3 spells CASAGLALSTDTQYF. In DNA, the CDR3 is TGTGCCAGTGCCGGACTAGCTCTAAGCACAGATACGCAGTATTTT.

The chain carries TRBV6-1 and TRBJ1-2; D gene ambiguous. Trimming took off 2 bases at V and 4 bases at J, with 20 bases between the two ends. The CDR3 loop spans 17 amino acids. Germline values: CDR1 MNHNS, CDR2 SASEGT. The CDR3 DNA follows: TGTGCCAGCAGTGAAATTTGGGGTGAGGGATCGGTCTATGGCTACACCTTC. This sequence encodes CASSEIWGEGSVYGYTF.

This chain connects TRBV9 to TRBJ2-5, with no clear D. This CDR3 comprises 14 residues. The V gene lost 4 bases and the J gene lost 4 bases, with 14 bases spanning the gap. From germline, CDR1 is SGDLS and CDR2 YYNGEE. The CDR3 nucleotides read TGTGCCAGCAGCCCGTACCCACAATCAGAGACCCAGTACTTC. It specifies CASSPYPQSETQYF.

This chain connects TRBV2 to TRBJ2-7; tentative D call: TRBD1 (6 bases). The germline V gene encodes CDR1 SNHLY and CDR2 FYNNEI. V lost 7 bases to trimming and J lost 7 bases, with 14 bases between them. The CDR3 loop spans 12 amino acids. CDR3 nucleotides: TGTGCCAGCATCCAGGGGACGGGGGAGCAGTACTTC. It encodes CASIQGTGEQYF.

V usage is TRBV7-9 and J usage is TRBJ1-1; D not resolved. V gave up 2 bases and J gave up 1 base, with 11 bases separating them. The CDR3 contains 15 residues. Germline V gives CDR1 SEHNR, CDR2 FQNEAQ (reference sequence). CDR3 region: CASSLWALGNTEAFF. Here the CDR3 DNA reads TGTGCCAGCAGCTTATGGGCCCTGGGGAACACTGAAGCTTTCTTT.

The rearrangement links TRBV28 to TRBJ1-5, with D unclear. From germline, CDR1 is MDHEN and CDR2 SYDVKM. This CDR3 is built from 14 residues. V was pared by 3 bases and J by 6 bases, with 12 bases between. The CDR3, as DNA: TGTGCCAGCAGTTTGAAGCCCTCGGGTCAGCCCCAGCATTTT. Translated, it gives CASSLKPSGQPQHF.

The chain uses TRBV15 and TRBJ2-2; 9 positions match TRBD1. CDR1 and CDR2 (germline): LNHNV, YYDKDF (reference sequence). The CDR3 has 15 residues. V gave up 3 bases and J gave up 3 bases; unmatched junction bases: 2. The CDR3 reads CATSSRQGDTGELFF. CDR3 DNA sequence: TGTGCCACCAGCAGCCGACAGGGGGACACCGGGGAGCTGTTTTTT. Together with reference TRBV15 and TRBJ2-2, the CDR3 gives the full variable domain: DAMVIQNPRYQVTQFGKPVTLSCSQTLNHNVMYWYQQKSSQAPKLLFHYYDKDFNNEADTPDNFQSRRPNTSFCFLDIRSPGLGDTAMYLCATSSRQGDTGELFFGEGSRLTVL.

This chain connects TRBV10-3 to TRBJ2-7; D is possibly TRBD1 (6 bases). Trimming pared 6 bases from V and 3 bases from J, leaving 9 bases between. The CDR3 contains 12 residues. The V gene's germline CDR1 is ENHRY and CDR2 SYGVKD. This chain's CDR3 is CAIRGRGYEQYF. CDR3 DNA: TGTGCCATCAGAGGCAGGGGCTACGAGCAGTACTTC.

This rearrangement joins TRBV9 to TRBJ2-3; D remains unclear. The CDR3 is 14 amino acids. Trimming cost V 2 bases and J 2 bases, with 9 bases left between them. Germline values: CDR1 SGDLS, CDR2 YYNGEE. CDR3 in amino acids: CASSVSPDTDTQYF. For the CDR3, the DNA is TGTGCCAGCAGCGTCAGTCCAGACACAGATACGCAGTATTTT. The full variable domain, rest sourced from reference TRBV9 and TRBJ2-3, is DSGVTQTPKHLITATGQRVTLRCSPRSGDLSVYWYQQSLDQGLQFLIQYYNGEERAKGNILERFSAQQFPDLHSELNLSSLELGDSALYFCASSVSPDTDTQYFGPGTRLTVL.

The chain uses TRBV6-4 and TRBJ2-7; 7 positions match TRBD1. CDR1 MRHNA and CDR2 SNTAGT come from the germline V gene. V gave up 3 bases and J gave up 9 bases; unmatched junction bases: 8. The CDR3 is 13 residues long. The CDR3: CASSDPWTGRQYF. The CDR3 coding sequence is TGTGCCAGCAGTGATCCTTGGACAGGCCGGCAGTACTTC.